The 25 T cell receptor beta chains presented below share a single source sample, sequenced in a study of blood T cell repertoires in COVID-19. Sequencing was performed with immunoSEQ multiplex PCR; in TCRdb, only in-frame clones are kept and a portion is missing. The table lists about 160,000 clones, approximately 90% of them singletons. The sample was peripheral blood. The receptors were gathered from a woman aged 60-70 years who had recovered from COVID-19.

The V gene is TRBV29-1, the J gene TRBJ1-3; the match to TRBD1 covers 7 bases. Germline lookup yields CDR1 SQVTM and CDR2 ANQGSEA. The CDR3 extends over 14 amino acids. V was pared by 2 bases and J by 1 base, with 2 bases of the junction left unmatched. The CDR3 here is CSVEHRGSGNTIYF. DNA of the CDR3: TGCAGCGTTGAACACAGGGGTTCTGGAAACACCATATATTTT. Drawing the rest from reference TRBV29-1 and TRBJ1-3, the complete variable domain is SAVISQKPSRDICQRGTSLTIQCQVDSQVTMMFWYRQQPGQSLTLIATANQGSEATYESGFVIDKFPISRPNLTFSTLTVSNMSPEDSSIYLCSVEHRGSGNTIYFGEGSWLTVV.

V usage is TRBV30 and J usage is TRBJ2-5; TRBD1 aligns across 7 bases. The CDR3 has 12 residues. Per germline, CDR1 GTSNPN and CDR2 SVGIG (reference sequence). The V and J ends lost 7 bases and 4 bases, in that order; junction bases with no gene match: 6. The chain's CDR3 is CASSAGGETQYF. CDR3 DNA sequence: TGTGCCTCGTCGGCAGGGGGAGAGACCCAGTACTTC.

V gene TRBV28 combines with J gene TRBJ1-5; 7 positions agree with TRBD1. The CDR3 has 15 amino acids. V shed 10 bases and J 11 bases; nucleotides not matched to a gene: 20. Germline V lookup: CDR1 MDHEN, CDR2 SYDVKM. CDR3 residues: CATQTAGRGDRAQHF. In DNA, the CDR3 is TGTGCCACCCAGACGGCGGGCAGGGGCGACAGGGCCCAGCATTTT.

This chain uses TRBV2 with TRBJ2-1, with a possible D match to TRBD1 (8 bases). The V end lost 5 bases, the J end lost 5 bases, and 13 bases lay between the germline ends. This CDR3 has 14 amino acids. The germline V gene has CDR1 SNHLY and CDR2 FYNNEI. The CDR3 loop reads CASSLQGGDNEQFF. CDR3 nucleotides: TGTGCCAGCAGTCTACAGGGGGGGGACAATGAGCAGTTCTTC.

This clone appeared a single time. The chain employs TRBV9 and TRBJ2-2, with TRBD1 matching over 7 bases. V dropped 4 bases and J dropped 0; count of bases not matched to a gene: 6. Germline CDR1 SGDLS, CDR2 YYNGEE. The CDR3 extends over 16 amino acids. CDR3 DNA: TGTGCCAGCAGCCCCCGGACAGGCGCGAACACCGGGGAGCTGTTTTTT. It specifies CASSPRTGANTGELFF.

V and J are TRBV5-4 and TRBJ1-1; maybe TRBD1 (6 bases). Trimming cost V 1 base and J 11 bases, with 18 bases left between them. The CDR3 is 14 amino acids. Germline CDR1 reads SGHNT; CDR2 reads YYREEE (reference sequence). CDR3 residues: CASSLTGTLGEAFF. As DNA, the CDR3 is TGTGCCAGCAGCTTGACAGGGACCCTCGGCGAGGCTTTCTTT.

The count of this clone is one. V gene TRBV18 combines with J gene TRBJ2-4; D is unclear. From germline, CDR1 is KGHSH and CDR2 LQKENI. Deletions cut 2 bases from V and 6 bases from J, with 11 bases between. The length of the CDR3 is 14 residues. CDR3 bases: TGTGCCAGCTCACCAAGAGGTCCCACAAACATTCAGTACTTC. Its protein product is CASSPRGPTNIQYF.

The V gene is TRBV10-3, the J gene TRBJ2-5; D is possibly TRBD2 (5 bases). This CDR3 has 13 amino acids. Germline CDR1 reads ENHRY; CDR2 reads SYGVKD. V was cut by 4 bases and J by 4 bases, with 10 bases left in between. CDR3 loop: CAISAGIAETQYF. In nucleotides, the CDR3 is TGTGCCATCAGTGCGGGAATCGCAGAGACCCAGTACTTC.

J is TRBJ1-2 and V is TRBV4-1; D might be TRBD1 (6 bases). The CDR3 is 15 amino acids. V was shortened by 0 bases and J by 4 bases, with 12 bases between the two germline ends. The germline CDR1 and CDR2 sequences are MGHRA and YSYEKL. The CDR3 bases are TGCGCCAGCAGCCAAGATTCAGGGGTGACCTATGGCTACACCTTC. Amino acid sequence: CASSQDSGVTYGYTF.

The count of this clone is one. The chain is built from TRBV9 and TRBJ2-1, with TRBD2 matching 7 bases. CDR3 length: 16 amino acids. In germline, CDR1 is SGDLS, CDR2 YYNGEE. Trimming removed 3 bases from V and 5 bases from J; junction bases left unmatched: 11. Written as DNA, the CDR3 is TGTGCCAGCAGCGCTCAAGTGGGGAGGGGACACAATGAGCAGTTCTTC. Translating it yields CASSAQVGRGHNEQFF.

The chain employs TRBV7-6 and TRBJ2-7, with 8 nucleotides matching TRBD2. Germline V gives CDR1 SGHVS, CDR2 FNYEAQ. The V and J ends lost 1 base and 6 bases, in that order; junction bases with no gene match: 5. The CDR3 contains 14 residues. The DNA of the CDR3 is TGTGCCAGCAGCTTAGGCGGGGGGCTTTCCGAGCAGTACTTC. Its translation: CASSLGGGLSEQYF.

The genes are TRBV6-5 and TRBJ1-1; 8 positions match TRBD1. CDR1 is MNHEY and CDR2 is SVGAGI in the germline V gene. The CDR3 runs to 13 residues. Losses at the gene ends were 10 bases for V and 4 bases for J; bases not matched to a gene: 8. The CDR3 loop is CATTTGAPTEAFF. CDR3 nucleotide sequence: TGTGCCACTACGACAGGGGCGCCCACTGAAGCTTTCTTT.

The V and J genes are TRBV10-3 and TRBJ2-7; 11 bases map to TRBD1. The CDR3 spans 12 residues. Germline V gene data show CDR1 as ENHRY and CDR2 as SYGVKD. The V segment lost 11 bases and the J segment 6 bases; nucleotides outside the gene matches: 6. CDR3 residues: CAVGQGATEQYF. CDR3 coding DNA: TGTGCCGTCGGACAGGGGGCCACCGAGCAGTACTTC.

V usage is TRBV19 and J usage is TRBJ1-5; TRBD1 matches 7 bases. Germline-derived CDR1 and CDR2 are LNHDA and SQIVND (reference sequence). The CDR3 loop spans 15 amino acids. V lost 4 bases and J lost 6; bases outside the gene matches: 9. CDR3 sequence reads: CASSTLTGAGQPQHF. CDR3 DNA: TGTGCCAGTAGTACCCTTACAGGGGCGGGTCAGCCCCAGCATTTT.

The chain is built from TRBV5-1 and TRBJ2-5; D may be TRBD2 (6 bases). V was shortened by 5 bases and J by 1 base, with 15 bases between the two germline ends. Germline V CDR1 and CDR2: SGHRS, YFSETQ. The CDR3 has 15 residues. The CDR3 DNA follows: TGCGCCAGCAGGACTGCGGGGCAGTCCCAAGAGACCCAGTACTTC. Translating gives CASRTAGQSQETQYF.

The chain joins TRBV6-2 or TRBV6-3 to TRBJ1-1; 7 nucleotides line up with TRBD1. Germline trimming cut 2 bases from V and 1 base from J; bases unmatched to any gene: 4. The CDR3 is 15 residues long. Germline values: CDR1 MNHEY, CDR2 SVGEGT. The CDR3 DNA reads as TGTGCCAGCAGTTACGGGGGGACAGCGAACACTGAAGCTTTCTTT. Translation: CASSYGGTANTEAFF.

CDR3 region: CASSGSERFSYEQYF. The CDR3 region has the DNA TGTGCCAGCAGTGGGTCTGAGCGGTTTTCCTACGAGCAGTACTTC. The chain recombines TRBV28 with TRBJ2-7; tentatively, D is TRBD2 (5 bases). Germline values: CDR1 MDHEN, CDR2 SYDVKM. V lost 5 bases, J lost 1 base, and 15 bases lay in between. CDR3 length: 15 residues.

The chain carries TRBV2 and TRBJ1-5; possible D gene TRBD1, 5 bases. Germline CDR1 SNHLY, CDR2 FYNNEI. The CDR3 extends over 14 amino acids. Trimming removed 10 bases at V and 7 bases at J, with 20 bases between. This CDR3 reads CATQPGAGRQPQHF. For the CDR3, the DNA is TGTGCCACTCAACCGGGCGCGGGACGGCAGCCCCAGCATTTT.

The rearrangement joins TRBV30 to TRBJ1-1, with 11 nucleotides matching TRBD1. V trimming: 5 bases; J trimming: 0 bases; junction bases outside the gene matches: 2. The germline CDR1 and CDR2 sequences are GTSNPN and SVGIG (reference sequence). This CDR3 is built from 14 residues. CDR3: CAWGQGALNTEAFF. The CDR3, as DNA: TGTGCCTGGGGACAGGGGGCCCTGAACACTGAAGCTTTCTTT.

This chain connects TRBV6-5 to TRBJ2-7; 7 nucleotides align to TRBD2. The germline V gene has CDR1 MNHEY and CDR2 SVGAGI. Trimming cost V 6 bases and J 6 bases; bases outside gene matches: 8. This CDR3 spans 13 amino acids. Here the CDR3 DNA reads TGTGCCAGCAGACGGGGACTATTGGGCGAGCAGTACTTC. Amino acids: CASRRGLLGEQYF.

This clone appeared a single time. The rearrangement uses TRBV6-5 and TRBJ2-7, with a weak D call TRBD2 (7 bases). V lost 6 bases, J lost 4 bases, and 16 bases lay in between. The CDR3 has 14 amino acids. Germline lookup yields CDR1 MNHEY and CDR2 SVGAGI. The CDR3 spells CASRMGGGSYEQYF. DNA of the CDR3: TGTGCCAGCAGAATGGGGGGGGGCTCTTACGAGCAGTACTTC.

The chain couples TRBV5-1 to TRBJ2-2; TRBD1 matches at 7 bases. V lost 4 bases and J lost 3; bases outside the gene matches: 3. Germline CDR1 and CDR2: SGHRS and YFSETQ. CDR3 size: 14 residues. In nucleotides, the CDR3 is TGCGCCAGCAGCCCGGGACAGTACACCGGGGAGCTGTTTTTT. This gives the protein CASSPGQYTGELFF.

This CDR3 is CASSVGTSGYEQYF. The CDR3 DNA sequence: TGTGCCAGCTCAGTCGGGACTAGCGGATACGAGCAGTACTTC. The chain employs TRBV18 and TRBJ2-7; 11 nucleotides align to TRBD2. Germline-derived CDR1 and CDR2 are KGHSH and LQKENI. The junction had 4 bases not matched to a gene; V was cut back by 5 bases and J by 4 bases. This CDR3 is 14 amino acids long. Variable domain in full (rest from reference TRBV18 and TRBJ2-7): NAGVMQNPRHLVRRRGQEARLRCSPMKGHSHVYWYRQLPEEGLKFMVYLQKENIIDESGMPKERFSAEFPKEGPSILRIQQVVRGDSAAYFCASSVGTSGYEQYFGPGTRLTVT.

The J gene is TRBJ1-1, the V gene TRBV6-8; TRBD1 agrees at 7 bases. The germline CDR1 and CDR2 sequences are MNHGY and SAAAGT. Trimming at V came to 4 bases and at J to 4 bases, leaving 9 bases not matched to a gene. The CDR3 loop spans 15 amino acids. In DNA, the CDR3 is TGTGCCAGCAGTTCATACCAGGGGGAGAGCACTGAAGCTTTCTTT. Its translation: CASSSYQGESTEAFF.

This sequence joins TRBV6-5 and TRBJ1-1; D perhaps matches TRBD1 (5 bases). Germline values: CDR1 MNHEY, CDR2 SVGAGI. This CDR3 spans 12 amino acids. Trimming stripped 7 bases from V and 2 bases from J, with 8 bases between. This CDR3 reads CASKTGNTEAFF. CDR3 nucleotide sequence: TGTGCCAGCAAAACAGGCAACACTGAAGCTTTCTTT.